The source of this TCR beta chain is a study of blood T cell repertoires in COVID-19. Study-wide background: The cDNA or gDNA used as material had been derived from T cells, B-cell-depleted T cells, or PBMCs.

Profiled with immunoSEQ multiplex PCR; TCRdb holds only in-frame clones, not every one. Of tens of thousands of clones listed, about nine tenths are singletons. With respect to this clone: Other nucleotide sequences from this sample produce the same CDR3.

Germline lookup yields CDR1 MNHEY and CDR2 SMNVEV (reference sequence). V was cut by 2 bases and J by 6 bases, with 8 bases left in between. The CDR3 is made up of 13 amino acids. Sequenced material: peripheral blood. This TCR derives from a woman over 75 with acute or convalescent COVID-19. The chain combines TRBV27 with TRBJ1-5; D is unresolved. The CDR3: CASSLGASQPQHF. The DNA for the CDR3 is TGTGCCAGCAGTTTAGGAGCTAGTCAGCCCCAGCATTTT.